The source of this TCR beta chain is a study of cytomegalovirus exposure and HLA in healthy donors (dated by TCRdb to 2016 to 2017). General notes on the study: An earlier analysis of a few hundred of the donors reported 276 Gb of sequence data and roughly 120 million unique TCR beta sequences obtained from roughly 180 million T cells. An early release that covered 500 to 800 HLA-typed donors contained 300 to 350 gigabases of sequencing data and 70 million to 100 million unique TCR sequences. Of the roughly 400 genotyped donors, 65% to 90% fell in the genetic ancestry cluster associated with self-reported Caucasian donors. The study aimed to test whether signatures of past pathogen exposure could be identified by cataloging public T cell receptors. The study used immunosequencing to profile the T cell repertoires of around 600 subjects and linked those repertoires to cytomegalovirus serostatus. In addition to the first cohort of around 670 subjects, a separate validation cohort of around 110 different subjects was used. High-throughput TCR immunosequencing, statistical association of individual TCRs with disease status, and machine learning were combined to predict cytomegalovirus infection status. In a later analysis, previously published TCR beta repertoires from hundreds of donors were re-analyzed and high-resolution HLA genotyping was added so that TCR occurrence patterns could be studied. Rather than using new phenotypic data, the later analysis identified candidate immune exposures from TCR beta sequences and from how often those sequences occurred across donors. In an earlier analysis of 587 of the donors, high-throughput TCR beta sequencing was used to judge whether each TCR beta V gene segment behaved as functional or pseudogenic. Alongside the repertoire data, information on donor age, sex, ethnicity and CMV serostatus was compiled. In a later genetic analysis, genome-wide SNP genotypes for about 55% of the roughly 670 donors were used, and that subset was treated as a discovery cohort. All discovery cohort repertoires had been generated on a single sequencing platform. HLA typing included class I and class II loci at four-digit resolution. Typing coverage differed by locus: A, B, C, DRB1 and DQB1 were typed in about 620-640 donors, DQA1 in 500 to 550, DPA1 in approximately 610, and DPB1 in just under 480. Four or five DR-DQ haplotypes were handled as single units for association and clustering because linkage in the cohort was strong. Among 398 genotyped donors of the cohort, an average of about 240,000 unique TCR beta nucleotide sequences was sequenced per donor, of which 15% to 20% were non-productive. What the authors observed across the whole study: A later analysis found that most CMV-associated TCR beta chains appeared HLA-restricted, with HLA associations seemingly driven largely by CMV exposure. Sequencing depth was assumed to be roughly uniform across donors in the presence/absence analyses, though that assumption may not hold. It was suggested by the authors that the approach could potentially be generalized to other disease states and immunological phenotypes. A cluster of highly shared sequence variants was judged likely to represent a technical artifact of the sequencing pipeline. Specific HLA alleles were associated with roughly 16,000 TCR beta sequences at a false discovery rate of 0.05 in a later analysis. In a later analysis, TCR association rates were found to vary across HLA loci, with the most associated TCRs seen for DRB1 alleles and the fewest for HLA-C alleles. Assigning TCR associations to individual alleles was difficult when HLA alleles, especially DR and DQ, strongly co-occurred. Because HLA typing was missing for some donors at each locus, association tests included only the typed subset. Cytomegalovirus status was reported to be diagnosed by the classifier with high specificity and sensitivity in both the original and validation cohorts. In the study, around 160 TCR beta chains were listed as associated with cytomegalovirus. In a later analysis, HLA-associated TCR beta chains were found to be more clonally expanded and to have lower generation probabilities than equally common non-associated chains. Linkage disequilibrium might explain the correlated functional status among segregating V segments, but an unknown experimental factor could not be excluded. A further reported finding was that TCR beta sequences accurately predicted the HLA-A and HLA-B alleles for most subjects in the first cohort. The earlier analysis of 587 of the donors excluded some 15 rarely observed V segments, including chromosome 9 orphons, because counts were too low. The 87-base-pair reads could not distinguish some IMGT-functional V segments, including TRBV6-2 and TRBV6-3, so those segments were excluded. For the cohort, immune exposure information was limited to CMV serostatus. Several of the top co-occurrence clusters appeared to be linked to parvovirus B19, influenza, CMV and Epstein-Barr virus, according to a later analysis. An association between a missense DCLRE1C variant and V-gene and J-gene trimming of TCR beta chains was found in a later genetic analysis and replicated in an independent cohort. An earlier analysis of around 600 of the donors showed that most TCR beta V segments appeared in productive rearrangements either about 87% or about 30% of the time, which broadly matched IMGT annotations. Most TCR sequences were observed very rarely across donors, whereas some public TCRs were present in many individuals. Only TCR beta chains were sequenced in this cohort, and the absence of alpha or paired-chain data limited detectable features. A later genetic analysis reported fewer N-insertions in productive TCRs among donors in an Asian-associated ancestry cluster than the roughly 620-donor mean. In vitro tests confirmed that three of the cytomegalovirus-associated TCR beta chains recognize cytomegalovirus antigens.

The cohort was made up of approximately 670 healthy bone marrow donors. Cohort members were all nominally healthy when sampled, although unrecorded immune exposures were likely present. The donor was CMV seropositive and was included in the group of 300 or so seropositive cohort members. Each donor provided a peripheral blood sample, and peripheral blood mononuclear cells were used for TCR beta sequencing. Genomic DNA was extracted from the blood cell samples with the Qiagen DNeasy Blood Extraction Kit. Trimming costs V 6 bases and J 5 bases, and their ends lie 10 bases apart. CDR1 and CDR2, per the germline V gene, are MDHEN and SYDVKM. Measured from the cysteine to the phenylalanine, the CDR3 is 12 residues long. Only CDR3 DNA remains: 36 bases, in frame from the first base. This clone has only one observation. Its antigen remains undetermined. Base qualities are not at hand, and no much larger clone is one base apart.

The receptor library was made with the immunoSEQ multiplex PCR assay. For the multiplex PCR, a mixture combining 60 forward primers for TCR Vbeta segments and 13 reverse primers for TCR Jbeta segments was used. Amplification of the CDR3 region of rearranged TCR beta genes was performed with a multiplex PCR assay on genomic DNA. The Illumina HiSeq System was used to sequence the amplified TCR beta libraries as 87-base-pair reads. As for how the authors treated the data: A later analysis counted about 80 million unique TCR beta chains across the 550 to 700 repertoires, and some 12 million of these chains were shared by at least two donors. To remove PCR and sequencing errors, raw reads were error-corrected and collapsed into unique sequences using a nearest-neighbor algorithm that merged closely related sequences. CDR3 sequences were aligned to IMGT reference sequences to assign V, D and J gene segments. For a sequence to be retained, a match of at least six nucleotides was required to both a V gene segment and a J gene segment. Rearrangements were classified as productive when the CDR3 lacked stop codons and remained in frame with V and J, and all other rearrangements were classified as non-productive. CDR3 was defined by IMGT convention, running from the second conserved V-encoded cysteine to the conserved J-encoded phenylalanine. In an earlier analysis of more than 550 of the donors, sequences lacking an unambiguous match to a single V gene segment were excluded. In an earlier analysis of 587 of the donors, V segments were called functional above 56.7% productive rearrangements and were called segregating when the between-donor standard deviation exceeded 5%. A statistical classification framework was built for diagnosing cytomegalovirus status from the catalog of TCR beta chain sequences. In a later analysis, TCR nucleotide sequences were compared against IMGT/GENE-DB human TR gene sequences so that V and J genes could be assigned. Using the TCRdist pipeline, a later analysis assigned CDR3 sequences along with most-parsimonious VDJ recombination scenarios. In a later analysis, every TCR beta chain was defined by the combination of its CDR3 amino acid sequence and its V-gene family, and reads without a unique V-gene family were dropped. As a way to deal with suspected cross-contamination and a sequencing artifact, a later analysis dropped roughly 600 nucleotide sequences that were highly shared and had low generation probability. In a later analysis, a clonal expansion index for each public chain was calculated from normalized within-repertoire ranks of inferred template counts. A later analysis computed generation probabilities with a VDJ recombination model fitted to out-of-frame rearrangements, and checked the results against IGoR. A later analysis scored TCR-TCR, TCR-HLA and TCR-CMV co-occurrence with hypergeometric tests, applying a repertoire-size bias correction to TCR pairs. To estimate false discovery rates, a later analysis permuted the HLA or CMV assignments 20 times. In a later analysis, co-occurring TCRs were grouped using DBSCAN, with TCRdist sequence similarity added in when clustering inside HLA-allele-positive subsets. Repertoires with fewer than 30,000 or more than 120,000 public chains, plus five repertoires with anomalous nucleotide sharing, were excluded from co-occurrence clustering. Drawn from immuneACCESS, this table holds only the in-frame rearrangements with V and J called that TCRdb kept. Clones are partly lost; checked studies trace under half to an unresolved V gene and leave the rest unexplained. That table supplies the V and J calls and clone size; D and trimming were determined from the DNA. In all, the sample holds about 130,000 clones, and over 65% of those were seen once. The ten largest clones capture 4% of the sample.

This clonotype was sampled from a middle-aged man in good health and CMV-seropositive. The chain joins TRBV28 to TRBJ1-2; the D gene is unclear. Sequencing used PBMCs. The DNA sequence is TGTGCCAGCAGCCCTGACATATATGGCTACACCTTC. Its product reads: CASSPDIYGYTF.